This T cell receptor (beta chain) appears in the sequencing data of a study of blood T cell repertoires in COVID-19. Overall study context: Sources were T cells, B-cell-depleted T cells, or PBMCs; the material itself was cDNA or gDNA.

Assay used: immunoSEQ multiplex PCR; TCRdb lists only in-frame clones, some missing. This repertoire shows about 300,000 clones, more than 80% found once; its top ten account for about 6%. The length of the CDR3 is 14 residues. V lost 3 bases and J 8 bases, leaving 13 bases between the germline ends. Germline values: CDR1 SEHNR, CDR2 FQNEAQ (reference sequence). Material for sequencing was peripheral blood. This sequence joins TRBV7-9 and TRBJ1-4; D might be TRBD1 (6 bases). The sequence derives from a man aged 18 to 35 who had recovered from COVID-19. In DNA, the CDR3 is TGTGCCAGCAGCTTCACAGGGAGTTACGAAAAACTGTTTTTT. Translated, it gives CASSFTGSYEKLFF.